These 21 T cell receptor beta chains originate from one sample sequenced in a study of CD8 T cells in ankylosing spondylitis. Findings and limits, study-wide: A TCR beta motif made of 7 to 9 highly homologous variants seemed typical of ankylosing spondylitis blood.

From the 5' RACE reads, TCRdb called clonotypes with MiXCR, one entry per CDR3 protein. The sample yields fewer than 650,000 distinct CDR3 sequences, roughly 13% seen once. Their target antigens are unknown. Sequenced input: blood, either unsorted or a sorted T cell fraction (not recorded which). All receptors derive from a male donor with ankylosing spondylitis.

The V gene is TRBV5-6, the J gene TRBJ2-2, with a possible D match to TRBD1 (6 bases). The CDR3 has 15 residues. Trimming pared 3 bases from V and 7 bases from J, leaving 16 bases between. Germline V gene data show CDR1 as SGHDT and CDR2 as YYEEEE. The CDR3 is CASSWDNRIVGELFF. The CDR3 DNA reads TGTGCCAGCAGCTGGGACAATAGGATCGTCGGGGAGCTGTTTTTT.

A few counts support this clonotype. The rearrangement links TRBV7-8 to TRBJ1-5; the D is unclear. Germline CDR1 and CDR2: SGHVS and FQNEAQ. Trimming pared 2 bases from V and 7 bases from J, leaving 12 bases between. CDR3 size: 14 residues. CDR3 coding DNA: TGTGCCAGCAGCTTAACTAGGGTCGGCCAGCCCCAGCATTTT. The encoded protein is CASSLTRVGQPQHF. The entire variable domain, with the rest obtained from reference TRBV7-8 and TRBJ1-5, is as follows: GAGVSQSPRYKVAKRGQDVALRCDPISGHVSLFWYQQALGQGPEFLTYFQNEAQLDKSGLPSDRFFAERPEGSVSTLKIQRTQQEDSAVYLCASSLTRVGQPQHFGDGTRLSIL.

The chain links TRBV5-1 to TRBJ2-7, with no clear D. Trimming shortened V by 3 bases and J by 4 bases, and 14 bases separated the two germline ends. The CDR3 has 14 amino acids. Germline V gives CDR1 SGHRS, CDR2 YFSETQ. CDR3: CASSSPGFYYEQYV. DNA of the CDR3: TGCGCCAGCAGCTCCCCGGGTTTTTATTACGAGCAGTACGTC.

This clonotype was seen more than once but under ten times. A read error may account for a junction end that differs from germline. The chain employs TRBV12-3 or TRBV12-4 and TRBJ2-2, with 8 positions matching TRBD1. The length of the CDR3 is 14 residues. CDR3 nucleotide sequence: TGTGCCGGCAGGTTCCCAGGGGGCTTCGGGGAGCTGTTTTTT. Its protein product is CAGRFPGGFGELFF.

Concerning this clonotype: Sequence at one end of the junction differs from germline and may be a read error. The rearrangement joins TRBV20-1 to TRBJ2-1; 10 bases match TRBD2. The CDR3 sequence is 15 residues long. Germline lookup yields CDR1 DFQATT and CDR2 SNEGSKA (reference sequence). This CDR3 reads CSATPDRLAGLRGVF. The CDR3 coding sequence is TGCAGTGCTACACCCGATCGACTAGCGGGTCTACGTGGAGTCTTC.

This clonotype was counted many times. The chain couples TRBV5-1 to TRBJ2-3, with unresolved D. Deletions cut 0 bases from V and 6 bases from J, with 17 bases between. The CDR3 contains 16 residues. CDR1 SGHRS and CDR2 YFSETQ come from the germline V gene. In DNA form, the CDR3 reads TGCGCCAGCAGCTTGGGGCAGGATTCCACGGCGGATACGCAGTATTTT. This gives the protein CASSLGQDSTADTQYF.

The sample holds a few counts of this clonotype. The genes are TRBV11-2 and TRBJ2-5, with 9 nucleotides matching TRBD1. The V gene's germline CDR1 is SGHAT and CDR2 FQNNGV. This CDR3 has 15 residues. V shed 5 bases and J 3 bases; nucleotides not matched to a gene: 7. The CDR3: CASSRGQGSEETQYF. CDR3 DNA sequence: TGTGCCAGCAGCCGGGGACAGGGAAGTGAAGAGACCCAGTACTTC.

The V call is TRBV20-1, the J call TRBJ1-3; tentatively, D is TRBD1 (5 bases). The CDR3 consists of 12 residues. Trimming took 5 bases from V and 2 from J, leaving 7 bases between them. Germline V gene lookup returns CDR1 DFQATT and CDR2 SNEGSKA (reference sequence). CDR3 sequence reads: CSAQGAGNTIYF. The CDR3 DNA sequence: TGCAGTGCTCAGGGAGCTGGAAACACCATATATTTT.

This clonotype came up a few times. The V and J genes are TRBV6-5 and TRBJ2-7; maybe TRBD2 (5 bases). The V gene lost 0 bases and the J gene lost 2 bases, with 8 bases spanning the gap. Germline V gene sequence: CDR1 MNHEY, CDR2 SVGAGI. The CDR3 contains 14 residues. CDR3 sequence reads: CASSYSSGAYEQYV. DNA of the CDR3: TGTGCCAGCAGTTACTCAAGCGGAGCCTACGAGCAGTACGTC.

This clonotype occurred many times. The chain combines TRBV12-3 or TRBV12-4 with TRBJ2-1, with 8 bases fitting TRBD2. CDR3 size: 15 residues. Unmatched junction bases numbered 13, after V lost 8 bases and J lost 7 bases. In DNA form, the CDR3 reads TGTGCCAGCGGATCAACTAGGACTAGCTGGAATGAGCAGTTCTTC. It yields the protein CASGSTRTSWNEQFF.

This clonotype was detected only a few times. DNA for the CDR3: TGTGCCAGCAGTCCTCACGGGACTATCTACGAGCAGTACTTC. Translating gives CASSPHGTIYEQYF. V usage is TRBV7-2 and J usage is TRBJ2-7, with 7 bases matching TRBD2. Germline V gene lookup returns CDR1 SGHTA and CDR2 FQGNSA. This CDR3 region has 14 residues. The junction had 8 bases not matched to a gene; V was cut back by 6 bases and J by 3 bases.

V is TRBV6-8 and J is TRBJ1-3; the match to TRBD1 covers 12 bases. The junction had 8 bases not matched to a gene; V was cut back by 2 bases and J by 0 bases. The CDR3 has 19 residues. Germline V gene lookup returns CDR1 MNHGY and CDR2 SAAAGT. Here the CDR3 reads CASSYRGTGGLSSGNTIYF. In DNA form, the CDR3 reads TGTGCCAGCAGTTACCGCGGGACAGGGGGCCTTAGCTCTGGAAACACCATATATTTT.

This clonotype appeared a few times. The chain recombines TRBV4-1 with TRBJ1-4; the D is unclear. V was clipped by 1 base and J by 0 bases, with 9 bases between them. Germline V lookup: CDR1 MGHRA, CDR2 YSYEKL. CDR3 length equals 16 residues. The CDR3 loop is CASSQATVSTNEKLFF. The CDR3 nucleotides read TGCGCCAGCAGCCAAGCTACAGTATCAACTAATGAAAAACTGTTTTTT.

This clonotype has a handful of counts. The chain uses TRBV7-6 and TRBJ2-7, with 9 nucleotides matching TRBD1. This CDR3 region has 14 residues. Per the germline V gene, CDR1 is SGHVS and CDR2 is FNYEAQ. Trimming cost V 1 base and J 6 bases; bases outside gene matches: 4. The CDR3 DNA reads TGTGCCAGCAGCTTAGTTGGGACAGGGTTCGAGCAGTACTTC. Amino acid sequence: CASSLVGTGFEQYF.

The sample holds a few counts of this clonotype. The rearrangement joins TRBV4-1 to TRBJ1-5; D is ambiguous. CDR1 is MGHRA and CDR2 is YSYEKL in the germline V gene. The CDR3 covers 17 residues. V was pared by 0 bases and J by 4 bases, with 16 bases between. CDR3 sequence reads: CASSQDGVRGFNQPQHF. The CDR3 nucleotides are TGCGCCAGCAGCCAAGATGGGGTCAGAGGTTTTAATCAGCCCCAGCATTTT.

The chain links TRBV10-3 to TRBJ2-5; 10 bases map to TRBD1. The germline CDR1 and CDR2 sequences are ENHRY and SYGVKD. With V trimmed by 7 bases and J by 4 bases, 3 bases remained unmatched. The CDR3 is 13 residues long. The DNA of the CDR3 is TGTGCCATCATGGGACAGGGGTCAGAGACCCAGTACTTC. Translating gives CAIMGQGSETQYF.

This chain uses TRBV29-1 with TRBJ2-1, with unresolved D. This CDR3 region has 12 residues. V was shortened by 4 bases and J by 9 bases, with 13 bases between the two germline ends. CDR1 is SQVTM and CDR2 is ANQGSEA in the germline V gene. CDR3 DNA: TGCAGCGTTGTCGGGTCGGCGGTTGAGCAGTTCTTC. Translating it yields CSVVGSAVEQFF.

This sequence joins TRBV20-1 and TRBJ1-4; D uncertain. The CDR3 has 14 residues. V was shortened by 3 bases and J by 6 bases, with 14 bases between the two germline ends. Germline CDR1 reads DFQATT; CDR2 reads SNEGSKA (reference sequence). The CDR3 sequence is CSARFSSGDEKLFF. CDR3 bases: TGCAGTGCTAGGTTCTCGTCGGGTGATGAAAAACTGTTTTTT.

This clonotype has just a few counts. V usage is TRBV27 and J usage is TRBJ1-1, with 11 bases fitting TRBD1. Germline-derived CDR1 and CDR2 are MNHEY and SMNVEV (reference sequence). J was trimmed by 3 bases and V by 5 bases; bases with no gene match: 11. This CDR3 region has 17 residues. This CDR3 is CASSRGTGGLGDTEAFF. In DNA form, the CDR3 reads TGTGCCAGCAGTAGGGGGACAGGGGGTCTTGGGGACACTGAAGCTTTCTTT.

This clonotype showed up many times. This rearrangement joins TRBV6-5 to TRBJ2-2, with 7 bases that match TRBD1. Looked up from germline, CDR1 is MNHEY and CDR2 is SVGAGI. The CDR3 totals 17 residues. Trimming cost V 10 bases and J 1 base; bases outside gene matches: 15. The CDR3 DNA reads TGTGCCACCTCAGAACGGCCCGGGACAGAGAACACCGGGGAGCTGTTTTTT. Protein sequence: CATSERPGTENTGELFF.

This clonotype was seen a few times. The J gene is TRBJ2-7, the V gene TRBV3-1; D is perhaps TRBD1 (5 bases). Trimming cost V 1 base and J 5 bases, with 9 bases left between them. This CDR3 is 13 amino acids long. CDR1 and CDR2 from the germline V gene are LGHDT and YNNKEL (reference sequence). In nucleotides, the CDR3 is TGTGCCAGCAGCCAAGTCCGACAGAACGAGCAGTACTTC. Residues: CASSQVRQNEQYF.